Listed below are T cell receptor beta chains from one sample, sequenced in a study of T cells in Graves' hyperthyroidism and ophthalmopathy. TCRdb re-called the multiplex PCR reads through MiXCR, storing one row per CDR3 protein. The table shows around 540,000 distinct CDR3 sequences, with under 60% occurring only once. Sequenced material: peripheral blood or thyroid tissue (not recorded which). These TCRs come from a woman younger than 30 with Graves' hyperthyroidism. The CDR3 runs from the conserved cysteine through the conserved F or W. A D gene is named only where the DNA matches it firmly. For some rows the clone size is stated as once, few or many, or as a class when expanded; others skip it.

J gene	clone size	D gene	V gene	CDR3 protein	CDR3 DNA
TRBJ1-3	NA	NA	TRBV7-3	CASSSTTGLSGNTIYF	TGTGCCAGCAGCTCGACCACGGGACTCTCTGGAAACACCATATATTTT
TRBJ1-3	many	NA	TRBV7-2	CASSETGSGNTIYF	TGTGCCAGCAGCGAAACAGGGTCTGGAAACACCATATATTTT
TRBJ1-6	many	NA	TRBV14	CASTLSRDSPLHF	TGTGCCAGCACCCTGTCGCGGGATTCACCCCTCCACTTT
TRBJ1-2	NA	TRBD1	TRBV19	CASTITGANYGYTF	TGTGCCAGTACCATAACAGGGGCTAACTATGGCTACACCTTC
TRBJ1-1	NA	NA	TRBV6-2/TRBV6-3	CASSSRMANEAFF	TGTGCCAGCAGTTCTCGGATGGCTAATGAAGCTTTCTTT
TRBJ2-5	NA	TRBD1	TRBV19	CASSSKQGETQYF	TGTGCCAGTAGTTCCAAACAGGGGGAGACCCAGTACTTC
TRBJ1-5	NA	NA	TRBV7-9	CASSSRGPETQHF	TGTGCCAGCAGCTCCAGGGGACCGGAGACCCAGCATTTT
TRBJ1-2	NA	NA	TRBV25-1	CASSVSTTSYGYTF	TGTGCCAGCAGTGTAAGCACAACTAGCTATGGCTACACCTTC
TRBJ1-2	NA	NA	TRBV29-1	CSVRAFGYTF	TGCAGCGTGAGGGCATTTGGCTACACCTTC
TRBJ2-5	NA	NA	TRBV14	CASSQEEGRETQYF	TGTGCCAGCAGCCAAGAAGAAGGTAGAGAGACCCAGTACTTC
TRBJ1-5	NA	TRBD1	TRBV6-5	CASSYRTGEGNQPQHF	TGTGCCAGCAGTTACAGGACAGGGGAAGGCAATCAGCCCCAGCATTTT
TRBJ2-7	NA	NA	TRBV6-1	CASSIRTPYEQYF	TGTGCCAGCAGCATAAGGACCCCCTACGAGCAGTACTTC
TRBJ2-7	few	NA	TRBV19	CASSSSLGPTYEQYF	TGTGCCAGTAGTTCCTCCTTGGGACCGACCTACGAGCAGTACTTC
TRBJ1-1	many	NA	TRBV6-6	CASREGVGTEAFF	TGTGCCAGCAGAGAAGGGGTAGGCACTGAAGCTTTCTTT
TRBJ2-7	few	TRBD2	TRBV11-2	CASSLVWTSGSYEQYF	TGTGCCAGCAGCTTAGTTTGGACTAGCGGCTCCTACGAGCAGTACTTC
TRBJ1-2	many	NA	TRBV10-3	CATYRAYENGYTF	TGTGCCACATACAGGGCATACGAAAACGGCTACACCTTC
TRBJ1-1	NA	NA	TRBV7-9	CASSGTGPPNTEAFF	TGTGCCAGCAGTGGTACGGGCCCTCCGAACACTGAAGCTTTCTTT
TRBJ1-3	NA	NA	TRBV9	CASSLGHHSGNTIYF	TGTGCCAGCAGCCTCGGACATCACTCTGGAAACACCATATATTTT
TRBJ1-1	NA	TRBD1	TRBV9	CASSSGTASLEAFF	TGTGCCAGCAGCTCAGGGACAGCGTCACTTGAAGCTTTCTTT
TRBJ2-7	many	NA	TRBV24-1	CATSEAGSSYEQYF	TGTGCCACCAGTGAGGCAGGGAGCTCCTACGAGCAGTACTTC
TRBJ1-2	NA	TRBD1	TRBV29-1	CSVAGTENYGYTF	TGCAGCGTTGCCGGGACAGAAAACTATGGCTACACCTTC
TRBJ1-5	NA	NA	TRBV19	CASSIGPGFNQPQHF	TGTGCCAGTAGTATAGGCCCGGGCTTCAATCAGCCCCAGCATTTT
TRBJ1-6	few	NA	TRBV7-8	CASSLEVSRVYNSPLHF	TGTGCCAGCAGCTTAGAGGTGTCACGGGTCTATAATTCACCCCTCCACTTT
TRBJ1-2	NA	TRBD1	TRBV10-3	CASSETGLRSGYGYTF	TGTGCCAGCAGTGAGACAGGGTTGCGGTCGGGCTATGGCTACACCTTC
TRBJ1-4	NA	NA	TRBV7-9	CASSLVPGGASEEKLFF	TGTGCCAGCAGCTTAGTTCCGGGCGGGGCCTCGGAAGAAAAACTGTTTTTT
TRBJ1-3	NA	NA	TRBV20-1	CSATSWGLTGNTIYF	TGCAGTGCTACCTCCTGGGGGCTGACTGGAAACACCATATATTTT
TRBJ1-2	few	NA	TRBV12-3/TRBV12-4	CASSLGMGDGYTF	NA
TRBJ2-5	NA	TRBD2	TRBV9	CASSQHGTSYQETQYF	TGTGCCAGCAGCCAACACGGGACTAGCTACCAAGAGACCCAGTACTTC
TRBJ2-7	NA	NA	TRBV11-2	CATRPARAYEQYF	TGTGCCACCCGTCCGGCGAGAGCCTACGAGCAGTACTTC
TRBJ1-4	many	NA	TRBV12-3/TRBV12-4	CASSFGANEKLFF	TGTGCCAGCAGTTTCGGAGCGAATGAAAAACTGTTTTTT
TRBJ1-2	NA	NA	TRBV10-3	CAISEEDNYGYTF	TGTGCCATCAGTGAGGAGGACAACTATGGCTACACCTTC
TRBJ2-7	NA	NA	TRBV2	CASRSGRVSYEQYF	TGTGCCAGCAGATCGGGCAGGGTCTCCTACGAGCAGTACTTC
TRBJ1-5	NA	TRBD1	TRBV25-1	CASSHTTPGQGRNQPQHF	TGTGCCAGCAGCCACACAACCCCCGGACAGGGCCGCAATCAGCCCCAGCATTTT
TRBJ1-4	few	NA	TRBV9	CASSSGRQWDEKLFF	TGTGCCAGCAGCTCCGGGAGACAGTGGGATGAAAAACTGTTTTTT
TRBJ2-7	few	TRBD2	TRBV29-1	CSVEVGLAGGNEQYF	TGCAGCGTTGAAGTGGGACTAGCGGGAGGGAACGAGCAGTACTTC
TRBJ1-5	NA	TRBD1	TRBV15	CATSLWTGRGLYSNQPQHF	TGTGCCACCAGCCTTTGGACAGGGAGGGGACTTTATAGCAATCAGCCCCAGCATTTT
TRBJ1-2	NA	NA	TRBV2	CASSPRVEGYDGYTF	TGTGCCAGCAGCCCCCGGGTGGAGGGGTATGACGGCTACACCTTC
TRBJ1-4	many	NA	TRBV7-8	CASSTRQREKLFF	TGTGCCAGCAGCACTCGACAAAGGGAAAAACTGTTTTTT
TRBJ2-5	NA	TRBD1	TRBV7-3	CDQRQGQETQYF	TGTGACCAGCGACAGGGACAAGAGACCCAGTACTTC
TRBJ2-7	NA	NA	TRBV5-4	CARPSDYEQYF	TGTGCCCGCCCTAGCGACTACGAGCAGTACTTC